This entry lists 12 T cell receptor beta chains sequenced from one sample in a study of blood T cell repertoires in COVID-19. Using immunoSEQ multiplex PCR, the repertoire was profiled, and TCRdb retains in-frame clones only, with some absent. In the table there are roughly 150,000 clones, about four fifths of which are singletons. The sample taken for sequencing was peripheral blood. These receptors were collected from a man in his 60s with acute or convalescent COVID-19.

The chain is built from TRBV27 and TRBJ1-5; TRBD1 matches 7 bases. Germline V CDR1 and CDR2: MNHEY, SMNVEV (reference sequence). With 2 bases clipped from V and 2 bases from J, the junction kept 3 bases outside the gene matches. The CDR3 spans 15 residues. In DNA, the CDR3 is TGTGCCAGCAGTTTAAGGGGGCTGGGCAATCAGCCCCAGCATTTT. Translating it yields CASSLRGLGNQPQHF.

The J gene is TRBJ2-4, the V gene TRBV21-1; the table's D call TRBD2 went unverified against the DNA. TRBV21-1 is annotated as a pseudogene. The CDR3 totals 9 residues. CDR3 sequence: CASSRLREF. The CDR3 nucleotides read TGTGCCAGCAGCAGGCTACGGGAATTC.

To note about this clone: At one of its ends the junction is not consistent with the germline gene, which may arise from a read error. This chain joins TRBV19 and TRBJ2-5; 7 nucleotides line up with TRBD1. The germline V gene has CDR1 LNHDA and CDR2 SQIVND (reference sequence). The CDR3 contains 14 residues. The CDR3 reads CASSALLRDSQRNF. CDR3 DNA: TGTGCCAGTAGTGCGCTCCTTCGGGACAGCCAAAGGAACTTC.

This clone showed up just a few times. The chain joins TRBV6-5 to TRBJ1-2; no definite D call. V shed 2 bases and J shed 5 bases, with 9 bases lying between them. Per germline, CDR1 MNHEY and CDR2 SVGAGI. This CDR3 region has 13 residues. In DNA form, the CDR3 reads TGTGCCAGCAGTTACGATTCCCGGTATGGCTACACCTTC. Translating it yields CASSYDSRYGYTF.

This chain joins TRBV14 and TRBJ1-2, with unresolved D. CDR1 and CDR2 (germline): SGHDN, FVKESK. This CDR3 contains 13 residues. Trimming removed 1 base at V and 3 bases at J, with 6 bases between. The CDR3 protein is CASSQATYYGYTF. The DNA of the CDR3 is TGTGCCAGCAGCCAAGCAACATACTATGGCTACACCTTC.

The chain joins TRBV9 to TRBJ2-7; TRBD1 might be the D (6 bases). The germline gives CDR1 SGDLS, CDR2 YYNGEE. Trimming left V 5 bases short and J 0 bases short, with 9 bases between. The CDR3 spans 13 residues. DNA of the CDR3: TGTGCCAGCAGGGGGGACACCTCCTACGAGCAGTACTTC. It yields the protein CASRGDTSYEQYF.

CDR3 amino acids: CASSQVGEGLEKLFF. Here the CDR3 DNA reads TGCGCCAGCAGCCAAGTCGGGGAGGGGTTGGAAAAACTGTTTTTT. The chain couples TRBV4-1 to TRBJ1-4; possible D gene TRBD1, 5 bases. The V and J ends lost 1 base and 8 bases respectively, with 14 bases between them. The CDR3 totals 15 residues. The V gene's germline CDR1 is MGHRA and CDR2 YSYEKL.

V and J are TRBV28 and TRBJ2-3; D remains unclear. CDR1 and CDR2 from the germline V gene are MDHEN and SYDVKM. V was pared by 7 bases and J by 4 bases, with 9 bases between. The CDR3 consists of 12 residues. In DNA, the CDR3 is TGTGCCAGCACCTCGAAGCCAGATACGCAGTATTTT. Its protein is CASTSKPDTQYF. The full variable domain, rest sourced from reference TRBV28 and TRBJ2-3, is DVKVTQSSRYLVKRTGEKVFLECVQDMDHENMFWYRQDPGLGLRLIYFSYDVKMKEKGDIPEGYSVSREKKERFSLILESASTNQTSMYLCASTSKPDTQYFGPGTRLTVL.

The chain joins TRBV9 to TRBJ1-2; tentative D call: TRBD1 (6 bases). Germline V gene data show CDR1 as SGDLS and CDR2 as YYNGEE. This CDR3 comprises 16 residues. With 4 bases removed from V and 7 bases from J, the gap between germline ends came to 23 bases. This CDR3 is CASSPGQSGNVGGYTF. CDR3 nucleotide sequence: TGTGCCAGCAGCCCGGGACAATCGGGGAATGTGGGTGGCTACACCTTC.

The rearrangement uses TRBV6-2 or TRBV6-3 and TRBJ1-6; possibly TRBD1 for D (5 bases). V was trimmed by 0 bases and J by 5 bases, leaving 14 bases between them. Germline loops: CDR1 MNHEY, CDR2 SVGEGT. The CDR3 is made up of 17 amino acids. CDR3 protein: CASSYSPARGNNSPLHF. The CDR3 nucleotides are TGTGCCAGCAGTTACTCGCCAGCTAGGGGTAATAATTCACCCCTCCACTTT.

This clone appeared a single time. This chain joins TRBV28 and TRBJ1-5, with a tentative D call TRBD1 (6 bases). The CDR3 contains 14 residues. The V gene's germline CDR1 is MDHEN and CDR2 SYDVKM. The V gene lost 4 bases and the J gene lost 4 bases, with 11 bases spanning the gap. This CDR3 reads CASSYVQGNQPQHF. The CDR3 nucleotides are TGTGCCAGCAGTTACGTACAGGGAAATCAGCCCCAGCATTTT.

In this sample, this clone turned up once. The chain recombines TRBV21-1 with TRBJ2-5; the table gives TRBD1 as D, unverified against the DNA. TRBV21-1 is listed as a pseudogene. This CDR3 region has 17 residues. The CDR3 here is CASSSPFRDRVQETQYF. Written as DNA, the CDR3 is TGTGCCAGCAGCTCCCCCTTCCGGGACAGGGTCCAAGAGACCCAGTACTTC.